This TCR beta chain was captured by sequencing in a study of CD8 T cells in Susac syndrome. Findings and caveats of the study: The authors acknowledged that the study's TCR sequencing and HLA analysis involved relatively few individuals.

The CDR3 is 18 amino acids. CDR1 MNHEY and CDR2 SMNVEV come from the germline V gene (reference sequence). V lost 6 bases and J lost 8, with 31 bases in between. Remarks on this clonotype: Its antigen is unknown.

Random-hexamer reverse transcription was applied to roughly 0.5 to 1 ug RNA. Each CDR3 protein is one row after TCRdb ran MiXCR on the immunoSEQ multiplex PCR reads. The table shows 150,000 to 200,000 distinct CDR3 sequences, with about 95% occurring only once. The chain joins TRBV27 to TRBJ1-2; perhaps TRBD1 as D (5 bases). The specimen sequenced was CD4+ T cells from PBMCs. The TCR sequence derives from a human donor in good health. The CDR3 loop is CASSPPLARKTVSDGYTF. The CDR3 region has the DNA TGTGCCAGCAGCCCACCTCTGGCCCGAAAGACAGTCTCAGACGGCTACACCTTC.